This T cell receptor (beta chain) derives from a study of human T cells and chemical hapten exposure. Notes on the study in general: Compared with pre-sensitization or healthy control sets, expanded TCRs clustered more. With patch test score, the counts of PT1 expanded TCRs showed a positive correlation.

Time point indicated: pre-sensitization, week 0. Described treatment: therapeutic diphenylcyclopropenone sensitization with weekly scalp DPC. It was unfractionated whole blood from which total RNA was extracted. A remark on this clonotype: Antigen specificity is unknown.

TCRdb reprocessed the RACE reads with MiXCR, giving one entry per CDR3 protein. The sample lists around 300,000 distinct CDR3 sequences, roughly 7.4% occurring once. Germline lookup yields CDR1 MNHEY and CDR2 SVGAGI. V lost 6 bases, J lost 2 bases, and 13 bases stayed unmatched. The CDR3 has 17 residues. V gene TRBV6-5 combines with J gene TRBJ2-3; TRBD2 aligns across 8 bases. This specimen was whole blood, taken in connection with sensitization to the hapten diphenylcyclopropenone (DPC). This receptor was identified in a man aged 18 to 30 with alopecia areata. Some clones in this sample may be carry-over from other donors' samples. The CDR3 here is CASRRRILAGHTDTQYF. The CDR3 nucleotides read TGTGCCAGCAGACGCCGCATTTTAGCGGGGCACACAGATACGCAGTATTTT.